What follows is one T cell receptor beta chain and its context. Everyone who took part was roughly 18 to 89 years old, and they came from about two dozen US areas. Clinical history reported by participants formed the basis on which cohorts were assigned. V gave up 5 bases and J gave up 7 bases, with 8 bases separating them. The germline gives CDR1 SGHTA, CDR2 FQGTGA. The CDR3 is made up of 12 amino acids. Methods used by the authors: Researchers report that nucleated cell counts were estimated from reference gene primer amplification. TCRdb's table, derived via immunoSEQ multiplex PCR, lists solely in-frame clones and lacks some. The V and J calls and clone size are taken from that table; D and trimming were inferred from the DNA. The repertoire holds more than 300,000 clones, with approximately 93% as singletons. The data were taken from a study of blood T cell repertoires in COVID-19. Study background: PBMCs, B-cell-depleted T cells, or T cells were the source of the cDNA or gDNA that made up the material.

The clonotype was recovered from a woman aged 40 to 50 who had been exposed to COVID-19. Material: PBMCs or T cells enriched from blood (not recorded which). The chain recombines TRBV7-3 with TRBJ2-2, with a weak D call TRBD1 (5 bases). DNA for the CDR3: TGTGCCAGCAGCCAGGGAAACGGGGAGCTGTTTTTT. Translating gives CASSQGNGELFF.